The clone carrying this T cell receptor beta chain was picked up a small number of times. Peripheral blood, approximately 10 milliliters per donor, was collected. Isolated per sample were at least 6.5 million PBMCs. The ends were cut back, 0 bases at V and 9 bases at J, with 15 bases in the middle. The CDR3 has 15 amino acids. Germline V CDR1 and CDR2: SNHLY, FYNNEI. The data are from a study of blood T cells in healthy people across ages. A J-beta primer mix and a sample-barcoded 5' primer were used in a second PCR of about 6 to 12 cycles. Each single sample gave us at least 3 million CDR3-containing paired-end reads. Using its own MiXCR run on the 5' RACE reads, TCRdb lists one record per CDR3 protein. The data contain about 840,000 distinct CDR3 sequences, almost 30% of them seen just once; the ten biggest clones take up roughly 10%. A further study also used this sample, focusing on T cells of mothers and their children. From that second work: The yield was over 8.5 million TCR beta CDR3 reads from each mother and a few million from each child.

The source is a middle-aged woman in good health. The chain is built from TRBV2 and TRBJ2-1, with D hard to call. Sequencing was performed on blood. The CDR3 spells CASSEAFGPPSEQFF. The CDR3 region has the DNA TGTGCCAGCAGTGAAGCGTTCGGACCCCCCAGTGAGCAGTTCTTC.